A single sample is the source of the 30 T cell receptor beta chains below, sequenced in a study of cytomegalovirus exposure and HLA in healthy donors. In the PCR, 60 Vbeta and 13 Jbeta primers were used. Profiling relied on immunoSEQ multiplex PCR, and the TCRdb table lists in-frame clones only, not all of them. The sample has 150,000 to 200,000 clones; 84% are singletons. The sequenced material came from PBMCs. The receptors shown here come from a man aged 50-60 years in good health and CMV-seropositive.

This clone was recorded only once. V usage is TRBV27 and J usage is TRBJ1-1; the D gene is possibly TRBD1 (6 bases). V gave up 5 bases and J gave up 1 base, with 20 bases separating them. The CDR3 is 17 residues long. Germline V gene lookup returns CDR1 MNHEY and CDR2 SMNVEV (reference sequence). The DNA of the CDR3 is TGTGCCAGCAGTCGTACACTACAGGGTTCGTGGAACACTGAAGCTTTCTTT. Protein product: CASSRTLQGSWNTEAFF.

The V call is TRBV19, the J call TRBJ2-2; 7 bases fit TRBD2. The CDR3 loop spans 16 amino acids. CDR1 is LNHDA and CDR2 is SQIVND in the germline V gene (reference sequence). The ends lost 3 bases at V and 0 bases at J; junction bases unmatched: 4. This CDR3 is CASSIGLAANTGELFF. CDR3 DNA: TGTGCCAGTAGTATTGGTCTAGCGGCGAACACCGGGGAGCTGTTTTTT. The whole variable domain, remainder taken from reference TRBV19 and TRBJ2-2, is DGGITQSPKYLFRKEGQNVTLSCEQNLNHDAMYWYRQDPGQGLRLIYYSQIVNDFQKGDIAEGYSVSREKKESFPLTVTSAQKNPTAFYLCASSIGLAANTGELFFGEGSRLTVL.

In its sample, this clone was seen a few times. The chain recombines TRBV12-2 with TRBJ2-7; the table's D call TRBD2 went unverified against the DNA. TRBV12-2 is assigned pseudogene status. CDR3 length: 15 residues. Written as DNA, the CDR3 is TGTGCAAGTCGCTTAGAGGGGGGGCCTTTCCACGAGCAGTACTTC. Encoded protein: CASRLEGGPFHEQYF.

V gene TRBV2 combines with J gene TRBJ2-7; the D gene is possibly TRBD1 (6 bases). With 4 bases removed from V and 6 bases from J, the gap between germline ends came to 16 bases. Germline loops: CDR1 SNHLY, CDR2 FYNNEI. The CDR3 runs 14 residues. The DNA for the CDR3 is TGTGCCAGCAGTGCACAGGGAGTTGGGTCCGAGCAGTACTTC. Residues: CASSAQGVGSEQYF. The full variable domain, with the rest looked up from reference TRBV2 and TRBJ2-7, is EPEVTQTPSHQVTQMGQEVILRCVPISNHLYFYWYRQILGQKVEFLVSFYNNEISEKSEIFDDQFSVERPDGSNFTLKIRSTKLEDSAMYFCASSAQGVGSEQYFGPGTRLTVT.

V and J are TRBV7-6 and TRBJ2-7, with 11 bases lining up with TRBD1. The CDR3 runs to 15 residues. Germline CDR1 is SGHVS and CDR2 is FNYEAQ. The V and J ends lost 5 bases and 7 bases, in that order; junction bases with no gene match: 10. Here the CDR3 reads CASSPRTGGSAEQYF. The CDR3 DNA reads TGTGCCAGCAGCCCCCGGACAGGGGGCTCTGCTGAGCAGTACTTC.

The J gene is TRBJ2-5, the V gene TRBV7-2, with 9 bases fitting TRBD1. The trim removed 1 base at V and 1 base at J, leaving 1 base unmatched. Per the germline V gene, CDR1 is SGHTA and CDR2 is FQGNSA. This CDR3 region has 15 residues. CDR3 sequence reads: CASSLGQGVQETQYF. The CDR3 nucleotides are TGTGCCAGCAGCTTAGGACAGGGGGTCCAAGAGACCCAGTACTTC.

V gene TRBV5-1 combines with J gene TRBJ2-7; TRBD1 might be the D (6 bases). The CDR3 spans 15 residues. Trimming stripped 4 bases from V and 2 bases from J, with 16 bases between. Germline CDR1 reads SGHRS; CDR2 reads YFSETQ. The CDR3 sequence: CASSPSDSKTYEQYF. DNA of the CDR3: TGCGCCAGCAGCCCCTCGGACAGCAAAACCTACGAGCAGTACTTC.

V and J are TRBV5-5 and TRBJ1-4; D unresolved. V lost 4 bases and J lost 6, with 13 bases in between. This CDR3 spans 14 amino acids. Germline values: CDR1 SGHKS, CDR2 YYEKEE (reference sequence). CDR3: CASSPFVVDEKLFF. The CDR3 bases are TGTGCCAGCAGCCCATTTGTTGTAGATGAAAAACTGTTTTTT.

The chain links TRBV19 to TRBJ1-1; TRBD1 agrees at 7 bases. CDR3 length: 15 amino acids. The germline CDR1 and CDR2 sequences are LNHDA and SQIVND (reference sequence). Trimming at V came to 7 bases and at J to 7 bases, leaving 15 bases not matched to a gene. CDR3 DNA: TGTGCCAGTACTATCCTCCTGAGGGGGCCGGATGAAGCTTTCTTT. Its protein product is CASTILLRGPDEAFF.

The chain couples TRBV19 to TRBJ2-4, with 10 positions matching TRBD1. This CDR3 spans 16 amino acids. Germline V gene data show CDR1 as LNHDA and CDR2 as SQIVND (reference sequence). V dropped 3 bases and J dropped 2; count of bases not matched to a gene: 4. CDR3 loop: CASSMGQGRTKNIQYF. The CDR3, as DNA: TGTGCCAGTAGTATGGGACAGGGGAGGACCAAAAACATTCAGTACTTC.

The V call is TRBV29-1, the J call TRBJ2-1; TRBD2 matches at 13 bases. Germline trimming cut 2 bases from V and 6 bases from J; bases unmatched to any gene: 7. CDR1 SQVTM and CDR2 ANQGSEA come from the germline V gene. The CDR3 loop spans 16 amino acids. The CDR3 loop is CSVELLAGGPGNEQFF. As DNA, the CDR3 is TGCAGCGTTGAACTACTAGCGGGAGGGCCTGGCAATGAGCAGTTCTTC.

This clone was picked up one time. The V gene is TRBV19, the J gene TRBJ1-5, with 7 bases identical to TRBD1. The germline V gene encodes CDR1 LNHDA and CDR2 SQIVND (reference sequence). Losses at the gene ends were 1 base for V and 0 bases for J; bases not matched to a gene: 9. The CDR3 loop spans 18 amino acids. The CDR3 bases are TGTGCCAGTAGTATAGGGCAGGGGGGTGTTCTTAGCAATCAGCCCCAGCATTTT. It codes for CASSIGQGGVLSNQPQHF.

CDR3 DNA sequence: TGTGCCAGCAGGCCCCCGCCTAGCGGGGGTCCAACAGATACGCAGTATTTT. The encoded protein is CASRPPPSGGPTDTQYF. This sequence joins TRBV2 and TRBJ2-3, with 10 positions matching TRBD2. From germline, CDR1 is SNHLY and CDR2 FYNNEI. V lost 6 bases and J lost 3; bases outside the gene matches: 12. CDR3 size: 17 residues.

The V call is TRBV7-2, the J call TRBJ2-5, with TRBD2 identical over 12 bases. The junction had 0 bases not matched to a gene; V was cut back by 1 base and J by 3 bases. Germline V CDR1 and CDR2: SGHTA, FQGNSA. The CDR3 has 15 residues. CDR3 in DNA: TGTGCCAGCAGCTTAGGACTAGCGGGAGAAGAGACCCAGTACTTC. It codes for CASSLGLAGEETQYF. Variable domain in full (rest from reference TRBV7-2 and TRBJ2-5): GAGVSQSPSNKVTEKGKDVELRCDPISGHTALYWYRQSLGQGLEFLIYFQGNSAPDKSGLPSDRFSAERTGGSVSTLTIQRTQQEDSAVYLCASSLGLAGEETQYFGPGTRLLVL.

The chain recombines TRBV5-4 with TRBJ2-3, with 9 bases lining up with TRBD2. Germline V CDR1 and CDR2: SGHNT, YYREEE (reference sequence). The CDR3 consists of 17 residues. J was trimmed by 1 base and V by 0 bases; bases with no gene match: 6. This CDR3 reads CASSLAGRTSGTDTQYF. CDR3 sequence (DNA): TGTGCCAGCAGCTTGGCCGGTCGGACTAGCGGCACAGATACGCAGTATTTT.

The gene calls are TRBV11-3 and TRBJ2-7; 13 nucleotides agree with TRBD2. After removal of 4 bases from V and 12 bases from J, the junction contained 12 bases not matched to a gene. The CDR3 has 15 amino acids. Germline lookup yields CDR1 SGHNT and CDR2 YENEEA. The CDR3 reads CASSSVLAGGPPGYF. In nucleotides, the CDR3 is TGTGCCAGCAGCTCAGTACTAGCGGGGGGGCCCCCGGGGTACTTC.

The chain recombines TRBV5-1 with TRBJ2-7; 9 bases are a match to TRBD1. With 4 bases clipped from V and 5 bases from J, the junction kept 7 bases outside the gene matches. CDR3 length equals 14 residues. Germline V CDR1 and CDR2: SGHRS, YFSETQ. CDR3 amino acids: CASSQGTGRNEQYF. The DNA of the CDR3 is TGCGCCAGCAGCCAGGGGACAGGGAGGAACGAGCAGTACTTC.

The chain carries TRBV2 and TRBJ1-2; a possible D gene is TRBD1 (5 bases). Germline V gene data show CDR1 as SNHLY and CDR2 as FYNNEI. Deletions cut 1 base from V and 4 bases from J, with 13 bases between. The length of the CDR3 is 15 residues. CDR3 in DNA: TGTGCCAGCAGTGAAGGGGGGGAGGGGAGCTATGGCTACACCTTC. The encoded protein is CASSEGGEGSYGYTF.

The CDR3 loop reads CASRRQGGEAYEQYF. CDR3 nucleotide sequence: TGTGCCAGCAGACGACAGGGGGGGGAGGCCTACGAGCAGTACTTC. The chain has TRBV6-5 and TRBJ2-7; TRBD1 matches at 9 bases. This CDR3 has 15 amino acids. CDR1 and CDR2 (germline): MNHEY, SVGAGI. The junction had 8 bases not matched to a gene; V was cut back by 6 bases and J by 2 bases.

The chain links TRBV13 to TRBJ1-2; 8 nucleotides agree with TRBD1. The CDR3 is 14 residues long. Looked up from germline, CDR1 is PRHDT and CDR2 is FYEKMQ (reference sequence). V lost 4 bases, J lost 3 bases, and 4 bases stayed unmatched. CDR3 amino acids: CASSSDRGDYGYTF. The CDR3 region has the DNA TGTGCCAGCAGCTCCGACAGGGGCGACTATGGCTACACCTTC. The full variable domain, rest sourced from reference TRBV13 and TRBJ1-2, is AAGVIQSPRHLIKEKRETATLKCYPIPRHDTVYWYQQGPGQDPQFLISFYEKMQSDKGSIPDRFSAQQFSDYHSELNMSSLELGDSALYFCASSSDRGDYGYTFGSGTRLTVV.

The chain employs TRBV9 and TRBJ1-5, with D possibly being TRBD1 (5 bases). Looked up from germline, CDR1 is SGDLS and CDR2 is YYNGEE. CDR3 length: 13 residues. The V gene lost 0 bases and the J gene lost 5 bases, with 6 bases spanning the gap. The CDR3 region is CASSVEGDQPQHF. The DNA for the CDR3 is TGTGCCAGCAGCGTAGAAGGGGATCAGCCCCAGCATTTT.

The V call is TRBV5-1, the J call TRBJ1-1, with 9 bases aligning to TRBD1. After removal of 2 bases from V and 5 bases from J, the junction contained 4 bases not matched to a gene. Germline V gene sequence: CDR1 SGHRS, CDR2 YFSETQ. The CDR3 contains 14 residues. The CDR3 nucleotides are TGCGCCAGCAGCTTCGGGACAGGGAGGACTGAAGCTTTCTTT. It specifies CASSFGTGRTEAFF.

This clone was seen only a few times. J is TRBJ1-2 and V is TRBV2; 11 bases agree with TRBD1. V lost 7 bases and J lost 1; bases outside the gene matches: 8. This CDR3 is built from 16 residues. Germline lookup yields CDR1 SNHLY and CDR2 FYNNEI. CDR3 in DNA: TGTGCCAGCACCGCGGACAGGGGGCGAAATAACTATGGCTACACCTTC. Amino acid sequence: CASTADRGRNNYGYTF.

The chain employs TRBV21-1 and TRBJ1-2; TRBD1 is the table's D call and was not checked against the DNA. TRBV21-1 is a pseudogene segment. There are 13 residues in the CDR3. The CDR3 nucleotides are TGTGCCAGCAGGACAGGGGTGCACTATGGCTACACCTTC. Amino acids: CASRTGVHYGYTF.

The chain couples TRBV14 to TRBJ1-2; 10 nucleotides line up with TRBD1. Trimming took 0 bases from V and 2 from J; bases not matched to a gene: 12. In germline, CDR1 is SGHDN, CDR2 FVKESK. CDR3 length equals 19 residues. For the CDR3, the DNA is TGTGCCAGCAGCCAAGATTCCGTGGGACAGGGGATCGGCAACTATGGCTACACCTTC. It yields the protein CASSQDSVGQGIGNYGYTF. The full variable domain, rest sourced from reference TRBV14 and TRBJ1-2, is EAGVTQFPSHSVIEKGQTVTLRCDPISGHDNLYWYRRVMGKEIKFLLHFVKESKQDESGMPNNRFLAERTGGTYSTLKVQPAELEDSGVYFCASSQDSVGQGIGNYGYTFGSGTRLTVV.

The chain links TRBV2 to TRBJ1-5; D ambiguous. V was clipped by 6 bases and J by 0 bases, with 18 bases between them. The CDR3 has 17 amino acids. Germline V gene lookup returns CDR1 SNHLY and CDR2 FYNNEI. The CDR3 nucleotides read TGTGCCAGCAGCCCCCCAAGGCAGCTAGATAGCAATCAGCCCCAGCATTTT. As protein: CASSPPRQLDSNQPQHF.

J is TRBJ1-3 and V is TRBV6-1; 8 nucleotides align to TRBD1. The ends lost 7 bases at V and 2 bases at J; junction bases unmatched: 1. The CDR3 spans 13 residues. The V gene's germline CDR1 is MNHNS and CDR2 SASEGT. CDR3 region: CASKDRAGNTIYF. The CDR3 DNA sequence: TGTGCCAGCAAGGACAGGGCTGGAAACACCATATATTTT.

This clone has a handful of counts. The J gene is TRBJ1-6, the V gene TRBV5-1, with unresolved D. CDR3 length: 15 residues. The germline V gene has CDR1 SGHRS and CDR2 YFSETQ. V lost 5 bases, J lost 7 bases, and 16 bases lay in between. In DNA, the CDR3 is TGCGCCAGCAGAGTGGGCTGGACTGGAAATTCACCCCTCCACTTT. The encoded protein is CASRVGWTGNSPLHF.

This clone has just a few counts. V is TRBV4-1 and J is TRBJ1-3, with no clear D. The CDR3 covers 15 residues. V was cut by 1 base and J by 3 bases, with 10 bases left in between. CDR1 is MGHRA, CDR2 YSYEKL, per germline. The CDR3 DNA reads TGCGCCAGCAGCCAAGGTATCGGGAGTGGAAACACCATATATTTT. Translation: CASSQGIGSGNTIYF.

This clone was observed a single time. The V and J genes are TRBV12-5 and TRBJ1-2; tentative D call: TRBD1 (5 bases). The CDR3 covers 14 residues. Trimming stripped 6 bases from V and 6 bases from J, with 17 bases between. Germline values: CDR1 LGHNT, CDR2 FRNRAP. The CDR3 region is CASGRDSHTNGYTF. In DNA form, the CDR3 reads TGTGCTAGTGGCCGGGACTCCCACACGAATGGCTACACCTTC.